The clone carrying this T cell receptor beta chain turned up a few times. Its matching antigen is unknown. This PCR relied on a set of 60 Vbeta primers and 13 Jbeta primers. Assay: immunoSEQ multiplex PCR; the TCRdb copy retains only in-frame clones and omits some. The sample comprises roughly 130,000 clones, around 8.5% of which are singletons, and 5.5% rests with the top ten. The sample originates from a study of cytomegalovirus exposure and HLA in healthy donors. Germline CDR1 and CDR2: LNHDA and SQIVND (reference sequence). V dropped 0 bases and J dropped 5 bases, with 11 bases sitting between them. The CDR3 runs to 14 residues. Whole-study findings and limits: There were several of the most significant clusters that appeared linked to common viral pathogens in a later analysis.

This receptor was taken from a man between 40 and 49 years old in good health and CMV-seronegative. This chain uses TRBV19 with TRBJ2-7, with no clear D. Material for sequencing was PBMCs. The CDR3 protein is CASSIDLLGHEQYF. CDR3 nucleotide sequence: TGTGCCAGTAGTATAGATCTCCTTGGCCACGAGCAGTACTTC.